The 15 T cell receptor beta chains given below trace back to one sample, sequenced in a study of T cells in Graves' hyperthyroidism and ophthalmopathy. Amplification of TCR beta CDR3 regions was performed using RNA transcripts as template. Carried out on the TCR CDR3, a first-round RT-PCR used the HTBI primer set. TCRdb called the multiplex PCR reads again in MiXCR, with one record for every CDR3 protein. The sample contains about 690,000 distinct CDR3 sequences, around a sixth of which appear only once. The material sequenced was blood. These receptors were collected from a man aged 50-60 years with Graves' hyperthyroidism.

J is TRBJ2-1 and V is TRBV5-6, with 11 bases fitting TRBD2. The CDR3 contains 16 residues. The V segment lost 1 base and the J segment 3 bases; nucleotides outside the gene matches: 3. The germline gives CDR1 SGHDT, CDR2 YYEEEE. The CDR3, as DNA: TGTGCCAGCAGCTTGTGGCTAGCGGGAGGCTACAATGAGCAGTTCTTC. Amino acids: CASSLWLAGGYNEQFF. Variable domain in full (rest from reference TRBV5-6 and TRBJ2-1): DAGVTQSPTHLIKTRGQQVTLRCSPKSGHDTVSWYQQALGQGPQFIFQYYEEEERQRGNFPDRFSGHQFPNYSSELNVNALLLGDSALYLCASSLWLAGGYNEQFFGPGTRLTVL.

The CDR3 nucleotides are TGTGCCAGCAGTTCGCTAGAAAAACTGTTTTTT. Translation: CASSSLEKLFF. The rearrangement uses TRBV28 and TRBJ1-4; D call uncertain. Between the trimmed V and J ends, which lost 4 bases and 8 bases, there was a span of 5 bases. CDR3 length equals 11 residues. Germline CDR1 is MDHEN and CDR2 is SYDVKM.

There are a few counts of this clonotype. The rearrangement links TRBV19 to TRBJ1-2; D may be TRBD1 (5 bases). The CDR3 loop spans 13 amino acids. Germline V lookup: CDR1 LNHDA, CDR2 SQIVND (reference sequence). V was pared by 5 bases and J by 2 bases, with 9 bases between. DNA for the CDR3: TGTGCCAGTAGTGTGACAGTCAACTATGGCTACACCTTC. Translated, it gives CASSVTVNYGYTF.

The chain carries TRBV6-1 and TRBJ2-1; the match to TRBD2 covers 12 bases. From germline, CDR1 is MNHNS and CDR2 SASEGT. J gave up 9 bases and V 3 bases, and 9 bases lay outside the gene matches. The CDR3 runs to 16 residues. The CDR3 DNA reads as TGTGCCAGCAGTGAGCAGACTAGCGGGAGATCCGGTGAGCAGTTCTTC. Its translation is CASSEQTSGRSGEQFF.

This clonotype was detected a few times. The V call is TRBV5-5, the J call TRBJ2-2; no clear D gene. Germline V lookup: CDR1 SGHKS, CDR2 YYEKEE (reference sequence). V gave up 1 base and J gave up 3 bases, with 10 bases separating them. The CDR3 has 15 residues. CDR3 residues: CASSLFYRDTGELFF. CDR3 coding DNA: TGTGCCAGCAGCTTGTTCTATAGGGACACCGGGGAGCTGTTTTTT.

There are many counts of this clonotype. The chain employs TRBV12-3 or TRBV12-4 and TRBJ2-4, with D possibly matching TRBD2 (6 bases). The V end lost 2 bases, the J end lost 8 bases, and 13 bases lay between the germline ends. The length of the CDR3 is 14 residues. The CDR3 DNA reads TGTGCCAGCAGTTTACAGGAAAGCGGGTACATTCAGTACTTC. Encoded protein: CASSLQESGYIQYF.

This clonotype appeared many times. The V and J genes are TRBV7-3 and TRBJ2-1, with TRBD2 matching 12 bases. The CDR3 consists of 18 residues. Germline V CDR1 and CDR2: SGHTA, FQGTGA. The V and J ends lost 1 base and 5 bases, in that order; junction bases with no gene match: 9. The CDR3 sequence is CASSLKASGRAEDNEQFF. The CDR3 bases are TGTGCCAGCAGCTTAAAGGCTAGCGGGAGGGCCGAGGACAATGAGCAGTTCTTC.

The sample holds many counts of this clonotype. The rearrangement links TRBV27 to TRBJ2-7, with a tentative D call TRBD1 (5 bases). The CDR3 is 17 amino acids. Germline CDR1 is MNHEY and CDR2 is SMNVEV (reference sequence). Trimming took off 6 bases at V and 0 bases at J, with 21 bases between the two ends. CDR3 region: CASRSRQGGIPSYEQYF. CDR3 sequence (DNA): TGTGCCAGCAGGTCAAGGCAGGGCGGTATTCCCTCCTACGAGCAGTACTTC.

This clonotype has just a few counts. The chain recombines TRBV11-3 with TRBJ2-1; D is unresolved. CDR1 SGHNT and CDR2 YENEEA come from the germline V gene. The CDR3 is 13 amino acids. V was shortened by 5 bases and J by 8 bases, with 13 bases between the two germline ends. The DNA for the CDR3 is TGTGCCAGCAGCCAGAGCGCCCTGGATGAGCAGTTCTTC. This sequence encodes CASSQSALDEQFF.

The rearrangement joins TRBV28 to TRBJ2-7, with 14 bases fitting TRBD2. V was clipped by 5 bases and J by 2 bases; unmatched bases: 8. Germline lookup yields CDR1 MDHEN and CDR2 SYDVKM. CDR3 length equals 17 residues. CDR3 sequence (DNA): TGTGCCAGCAGTCCGTGGACTAGCGGGAGGCAGGCCTACGAGCAGTACTTC. This codes for CASSPWTSGRQAYEQYF.

V and J are TRBV9 and TRBJ2-3, with 7 positions matching TRBD1. From germline, CDR1 is SGDLS and CDR2 YYNGEE. Unmatched junction bases numbered 5, after V lost 8 bases and J lost 2 bases. This CDR3 spans 13 amino acids. The CDR3 loop is CASRTGPTDTQYF. CDR3 nucleotide sequence: TGTGCCAGTAGGACAGGACCCACAGATACGCAGTATTTT.

The chain uses TRBV3-1 and TRBJ2-7; possibly TRBD1 for D (5 bases). This CDR3 spans 14 amino acids. The V end was cut by 1 base, the J end by 3 bases, with 10 bases between. Germline CDR1 reads LGHDT; CDR2 reads YNNKEL (reference sequence). The CDR3 sequence is CASSQVERGYEQYF. Here the CDR3 DNA reads TGTGCCAGCAGCCAAGTCGAAAGGGGCTACGAGCAGTACTTC.

This clonotype was found a few times. The genes are TRBV30 and TRBJ1-5; the D is unclear. The CDR3 has 13 residues. CDR1 is GTSNPN, CDR2 SVGIG, per germline (reference sequence). The V gene lost 2 bases and the J gene lost 5 bases, with 10 bases spanning the gap. In DNA, the CDR3 is TGTGCCTGGAGTTTTTCGGGTGATCAGCCCCAGCATTTT. Its translation: CAWSFSGDQPQHF.

In nucleotides, the CDR3 is TGTGCCAGCAGTTTCGGACAGGGGGAGATCTATGGCTACACCTTC. It translates to CASSFGQGEIYGYTF. This chain joins TRBV12-3 or TRBV12-4 and TRBJ1-2; 10 positions agree with TRBD1. V shed 3 bases and J 4 bases; nucleotides not matched to a gene: 5. The CDR3 totals 15 residues.

Many counts were recorded for this clonotype. This chain links TRBV30 with TRBJ2-5; D tentatively reads TRBD1 or TRBD2 (5 bases each). Trimming left V 4 bases short and J 6 bases short, with 15 bases between. The CDR3 has 13 amino acids. The germline V gene has CDR1 GTSNPN and CDR2 SVGIG (reference sequence). Here the CDR3 reads CAWIPWGRQTQYF. In DNA, the CDR3 is TGTGCCTGGATCCCGTGGGGACGGCAGACCCAGTACTTC.